This T cell receptor beta chain was identified during a study of OX40 agonist ivuxolimab in advanced cancers. Clones were sequenced by immunoSEQ multiplex PCR, and TCRdb holds only the in-frame ones, with some missing. The sample lists roughly 73,000 clones, 80% to 90% seen once, with under 1.2% in the top ten. Trimming took off 6 bases at V and 0 bases at J, with 8 bases between the two ends. CDR3 length: 14 residues. The germline V gene encodes CDR1 MNHEY and CDR2 SVGAGI. The sequence came from an adult with an advanced solid tumor such as melanoma, head and neck, liver or kidney cancer. The sequences come from CD4+ or CD8+ T cells sorted from blood, collected in a trial of the OX40 agonist ivuxolimab. The chain joins TRBV6-5 to TRBJ1-4, with D tentatively TRBD1 (5 bases). In nucleotides, the CDR3 is TGTGCCAGCAGGCCGACAGCAACTAATGAAAAACTGTTTTTT. Translated, it gives CASRPTATNEKLFF.